This record concerns one T cell receptor (beta chain) sequence. Its cognate antigen is unknown. Treatment given: oral pan-JAK inhibitor, 5-10 mg twice daily. The sample comes from a study of CD8+ T cells in alopecia areata. Overall study results and limits: Scalp samples also yield sequences from resident alphabeta T cells of normal skin. Although TCR sharing was seen in mice, sharing across patients was less clear, possibly for HLA-related reasons.

Extraction of RNA preceded its reverse transcription into cDNA, which served as the sequencing template. Generated by immunoSEQ multiplex PCR, the TCRdb table keeps only in-frame clones and is missing some. Among over 150,000 clones listed, roughly 53% were seen once. The CDR3 length is 12 residues. Trimming shortened V by 0 bases and J by 6 bases, and 4 bases separated the two germline ends. CDR1 SGHDT and CDR2 YYEEEE come from the germline V gene. Sample: CD8+ T cells sorted from blood, taken at week 24, from a patient treated with tofacitinib. This clonotype originated in a human donor with alopecia areata. The chain uses TRBV5-6 and TRBJ2-1; no clear D gene. CDR3: CASSLAGNEQFF. DNA of the CDR3: TGTGCCAGCAGCTTGGCAGGCAATGAGCAGTTCTTC.